These 20 T cell receptor beta chains were sequenced from one sample in a study of blood T cells in healthy people across ages. Through a sample-barcoded 5' primer and a J-beta primer mix, a second PCR was run for roughly 6 to 11 cycles. TCRdb reanalysed the 5' RACE reads using MiXCR and keeps one entry per CDR3 protein. The sample lists roughly 1.4 million distinct CDR3 sequences; approximately 63% were seen once. Sequenced input: blood. Every receptor here comes from a man between 18 and 29 years old in good health.

This chain links TRBV12-3 or TRBV12-4 with TRBJ2-7, with TRBD2 identical over 7 bases. The trim removed 5 bases at V and 13 bases at J, leaving 14 bases unmatched. The CDR3 covers 13 residues. As DNA, the CDR3 is TGTGCCAGCAGTCGAGCGGGACCCACCGCGAATTACTTC. This gives the protein CASSRAGPTANYF.

The chain combines TRBV25-1 with TRBJ2-3, with D perhaps TRBD2 (6 bases). The germline V and J ends were trimmed by 5 bases and 1 base, with 13 bases remaining between them. Germline V gene sequence: CDR1 MGHDK, CDR2 SYGVNS. The CDR3 has 15 amino acids. CDR3 sequence reads: CASSPTSKRTDTQYF. CDR3 nucleotides: TGTGCCAGCAGTCCGACTAGTAAACGCACAGATACGCAGTATTTT.

The V and J genes are TRBV2 and TRBJ2-3, with D tentatively TRBD2 (5 bases). In germline, CDR1 is SNHLY, CDR2 FYNNEI. This CDR3 has 12 amino acids. Trimming stripped 10 bases from V and 6 bases from J, with 14 bases between. The CDR3 loop reads CATANRGDTQYF. The CDR3 DNA reads as TGTGCCACAGCAAATAGAGGGGATACGCAGTATTTT.

This chain connects TRBV20-1 to TRBJ1-1; tentative D call: TRBD1 (5 bases). The length of the CDR3 is 13 residues. Germline V gene lookup returns CDR1 DFQATT and CDR2 SNEGSKA (reference sequence). Trimming left V 3 bases short and J 4 bases short, with 12 bases between. DNA for the CDR3: TGCAGTGCTAGTCTCGGACACTCCACTGAAGCTTTCTTT. Translated: CSASLGHSTEAFF.

The chain employs TRBV12-3 or TRBV12-4 and TRBJ2-2, with D perhaps TRBD1 (6 bases). V dropped 5 bases and J dropped 2 bases, with 12 bases sitting between them. There are 15 residues in the CDR3. The CDR3 here is CASSRGQLNTGELFF. Here the CDR3 DNA reads TGTGCCAGCAGTAGAGGACAGCTAAACACCGGGGAGCTGTTTTTT.

The chain has TRBV29-1 and TRBJ2-5, with D hard to call. This CDR3 spans 13 amino acids. Trimming left V 8 bases short and J 7 bases short, with 20 bases between. CDR1 SQVTM and CDR2 ANQGSEA come from the germline V gene. In DNA, the CDR3 is TGCAGCCTCCTCGACGGAGAGGTTGGGACCCAGTACTTC. Residues: CSLLDGEVGTQYF.

The genes are TRBV4-1 and TRBJ1-2, with a weak D call TRBD1 (6 bases). Germline lookup yields CDR1 MGHRA and CDR2 YSYEKL. V was trimmed by 1 base and J by 7 bases, leaving 13 bases between them. This CDR3 contains 14 residues. CDR3 nucleotide sequence: TGCGCCAGCAGCCAAGCCAGGGGCATAAGTGGCTACACCTTC. This sequence encodes CASSQARGISGYTF.

This clonotype came up a few times. The chain uses TRBV6-5 and TRBJ2-1; D is uncertain. V lost 1 base and J lost 10, with 5 bases in between. Germline V CDR1 and CDR2: MNHEY, SVGAGI. This CDR3 has 11 amino acids. CDR3 coding DNA: TGTGCCAGCAGTTACTTATACGAGCAGTTCTTC. Translation: CASSYLYEQFF.

The rearrangement links TRBV5-5 to TRBJ1-2, with unresolved D. The CDR3 extends over 13 amino acids. Trimming took off 4 bases at V and 4 bases at J, with 11 bases between the two ends. Per germline, CDR1 SGHKS and CDR2 YYEKEE (reference sequence). CDR3 sequence: CASSPNSIYGYTF. In nucleotides, the CDR3 is TGTGCCAGCAGCCCCAACTCCATCTATGGCTACACCTTC.

CDR3 bases: TGTGCCAGCAGCCAAGAAGGAGTGCGCTACACCTTC. Translation gives CASSQEGVRYTF. The gene calls are TRBV4-2 and TRBJ1-2; no definite D call. This CDR3 comprises 12 residues. Germline V gives CDR1 LGHNA, CDR2 YNFKEQ. Trimming stripped 0 bases from V and 9 bases from J, with 8 bases between.

In its sample, this clonotype was seen a few times. The rearrangement links TRBV9 to TRBJ1-6; 9 bases match TRBD1. CDR1 SGDLS and CDR2 YYNGEE come from the germline V gene. The CDR3 contains 15 residues. Trimming took 2 bases from V and 6 from J; bases not matched to a gene: 3. The DNA for the CDR3 is TGTGCCAGCAGCGTGTCGGGACAGGGTAATTCACCCCTCCACTTT. It codes for CASSVSGQGNSPLHF. Variable domain in full (rest from reference TRBV9 and TRBJ1-6): DSGVTQTPKHLITATGQRVTLRCSPRSGDLSVYWYQQSLDQGLQFLIQYYNGEERAKGNILERFSAQQFPDLHSELNLSSLELGDSALYFCASSVSGQGNSPLHFGNGTRLTVT.

This clonotype was counted only a few times. This chain uses TRBV15 with TRBJ2-7; weak D call: TRBD1 (5 bases). CDR1 is LNHNV and CDR2 is YYDKDF in the germline V gene (reference sequence). Trimming pared 0 bases from V and 1 base from J, leaving 13 bases between. The CDR3 sequence is 16 residues long. CDR3 loop: CATSREVTVISYEQYF. As DNA, the CDR3 is TGTGCCACCAGCAGAGAAGTGACAGTAATATCCTACGAGCAGTACTTC.

The chain employs TRBV7-9 and TRBJ1-1, with no clear D. Trimming removed 5 bases at V and 4 bases at J, with 8 bases between. The CDR3 contains 12 residues. The germline gives CDR1 SEHNR, CDR2 FQNEAQ (reference sequence). The CDR3 DNA reads as TGTGCCAGCAGCCCCAGCCTCACTGAAGCTTTCTTT. Translating it yields CASSPSLTEAFF. Complete variable domain (other parts from reference TRBV7-9 and TRBJ1-1): DTGVSQNPRHKITKRGQNVTFRCDPISEHNRLYWYRQTLGQGPEFLTYFQNEAQLEKSRLLSDRFSAERPKGSFSTLEIQRTEQGDSAMYLCASSPSLTEAFFGQGTRLTVV.

This chain uses TRBV29-1 with TRBJ2-7; TRBD1 matches at 8 bases. V lost 4 bases, J lost 2 bases, and 4 bases stayed unmatched. There are 13 residues in the CDR3. Germline V CDR1 and CDR2: SQVTM, ANQGSEA. CDR3 amino acids: CSVGRDRTYEQYF. The CDR3 nucleotides are TGCAGCGTTGGACGGGACAGGACCTACGAGCAGTACTTC.

This clonotype was seen only a few times. This chain uses TRBV27 with TRBJ2-7; D is uncertain. Trimming pared 1 base from V and 0 bases from J, leaving 10 bases between. The germline CDR1 and CDR2 sequences are MNHEY and SMNVEV (reference sequence). This CDR3 region has 15 residues. This CDR3 reads CASSLFRAHSYEQYF. CDR3 coding DNA: TGTGCCAGCAGTTTATTTCGCGCGCACTCCTACGAGCAGTACTTC.

CDR3 residues: CASSGQSRKNTEAFF. CDR3 sequence (DNA): TGTGCCAGCAGCGGACAGAGTCGAAAGAACACTGAAGCTTTCTTT. This chain links TRBV12-3 or TRBV12-4 with TRBJ1-1; the D gene is possibly TRBD1 (6 bases). The V end was cut by 6 bases, the J end by 1 base, with 15 bases between. The CDR3 contains 15 residues.

The CDR3 coding sequence is TGCGCCAGCAGCTCCGGGACCGGGGTAAACTATGGCTACACCTTC. Translation gives CASSSGTGVNYGYTF. The J gene is TRBJ1-2, the V gene TRBV5-1; D perhaps matches TRBD1 (5 bases). The CDR3 is made up of 15 amino acids. Germline assignment: CDR1 SGHRS and CDR2 YFSETQ. The V end lost 3 bases, the J end lost 2 bases, and 14 bases lay between the germline ends.

In this sample, this clonotype turned up a few times. The chain links TRBV2 to TRBJ2-5, with TRBD1 matching over 9 bases. Trimming removed 6 bases from V and 2 bases from J; junction bases left unmatched: 4. The germline gives CDR1 SNHLY, CDR2 FYNNEI. The CDR3 consists of 14 residues. The CDR3 nucleotides are TGTGCCAGCAGGGACAGGGGAGGTCAAGAGACCCAGTACTTC. Its translation: CASRDRGGQETQYF.

V and J are TRBV28 and TRBJ2-2; D is perhaps TRBD1 (5 bases). The V and J ends lost 2 bases and 7 bases respectively, with 11 bases between them. Germline loops: CDR1 MDHEN, CDR2 SYDVKM. CDR3 length: 14 amino acids. CDR3 nucleotides: TGTGCCAGCAGTTTAAGACAGTCGGACGGGGAGCTGTTTTTT. As protein: CASSLRQSDGELFF.

This clonotype was observed a few times. The chain couples TRBV6-5 to TRBJ1-2; the D gene is possibly TRBD1 (5 bases). The V end was cut by 6 bases, the J end by 3 bases, with 17 bases between. Germline loops: CDR1 MNHEY, CDR2 SVGAGI. The CDR3 covers 15 residues. The CDR3 DNA follows: TGTGCCAGCAGGTCCCGTGGGGGGGGGGACTATGGCTACACCTTC. Amino acids: CASRSRGGGDYGYTF.